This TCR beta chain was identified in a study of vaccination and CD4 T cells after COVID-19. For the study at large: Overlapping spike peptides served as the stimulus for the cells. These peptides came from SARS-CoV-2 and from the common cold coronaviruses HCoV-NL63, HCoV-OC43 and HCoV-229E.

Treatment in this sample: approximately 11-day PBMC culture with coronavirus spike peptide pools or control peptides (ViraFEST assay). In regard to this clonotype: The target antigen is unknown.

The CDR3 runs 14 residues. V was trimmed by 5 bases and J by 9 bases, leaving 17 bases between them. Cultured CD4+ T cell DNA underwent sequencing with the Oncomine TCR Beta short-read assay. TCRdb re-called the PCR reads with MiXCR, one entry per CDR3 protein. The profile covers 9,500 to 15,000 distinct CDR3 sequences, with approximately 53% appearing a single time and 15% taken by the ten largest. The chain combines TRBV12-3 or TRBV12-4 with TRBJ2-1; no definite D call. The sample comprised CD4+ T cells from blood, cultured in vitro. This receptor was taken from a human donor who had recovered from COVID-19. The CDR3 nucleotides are TGTGCCAGCAGTAGAACCGGTGGATCGGGTGAGCAGTTCTTC. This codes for CASSRTGGSGEQFF.